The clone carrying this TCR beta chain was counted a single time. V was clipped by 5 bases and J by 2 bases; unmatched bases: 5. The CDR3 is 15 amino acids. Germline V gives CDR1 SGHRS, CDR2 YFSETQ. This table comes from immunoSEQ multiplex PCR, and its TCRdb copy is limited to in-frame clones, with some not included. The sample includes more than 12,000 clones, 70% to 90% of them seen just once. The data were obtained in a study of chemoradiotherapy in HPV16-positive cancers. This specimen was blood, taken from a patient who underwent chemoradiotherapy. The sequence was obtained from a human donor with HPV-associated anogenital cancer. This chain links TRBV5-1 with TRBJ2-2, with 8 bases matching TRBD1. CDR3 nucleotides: TGCGCCAGCAGATTGACAGGGGATAACACCGGGGAGCTGTTTTTT. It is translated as CASRLTGDNTGELFF.